Reported below is one TCR beta chain. The sort gate was single viable CD3+CD4+CD8-CD45RO+ cells for memory CD4+ T cells. The sample belongs to a study of memory CD4+ T cells and cytomegalovirus serostatus. The assay was immunoSEQ multiplex PCR, and TCRdb's table has in-frame clones only and misses some. This table holds fewer than 35,000 clones, more than 70% found once. Germline loops: CDR1 SGHVS, CDR2 FNYEAQ. This CDR3 region has 13 residues. With 5 bases removed from V and 0 bases from J, the gap between germline ends came to 7 bases. Sequencing was carried out using memory CD4+ T cells from blood. The clonotype comes from an adult in good health and CMV-seronegative. V gene TRBV7-6 combines with J gene TRBJ1-1; D is ambiguous. The CDR3 protein is CASSPGLNTEAFF. CDR3 DNA: TGTGCCAGCAGCCCTGGGCTGAACACTGAAGCTTTCTTT.